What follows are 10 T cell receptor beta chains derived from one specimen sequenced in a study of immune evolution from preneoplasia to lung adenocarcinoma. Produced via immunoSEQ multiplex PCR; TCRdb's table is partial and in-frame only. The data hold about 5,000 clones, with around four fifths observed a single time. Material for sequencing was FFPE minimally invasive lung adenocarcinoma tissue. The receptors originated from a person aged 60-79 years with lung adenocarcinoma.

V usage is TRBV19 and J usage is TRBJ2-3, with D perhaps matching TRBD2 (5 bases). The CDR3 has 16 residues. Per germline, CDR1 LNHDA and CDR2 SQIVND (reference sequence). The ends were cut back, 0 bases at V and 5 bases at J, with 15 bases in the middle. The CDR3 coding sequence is TGTGCCAGTAGTATAGATGCCCGGGGTGGGAGAGATACGCAGTATTTT. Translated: CASSIDARGGRDTQYF.

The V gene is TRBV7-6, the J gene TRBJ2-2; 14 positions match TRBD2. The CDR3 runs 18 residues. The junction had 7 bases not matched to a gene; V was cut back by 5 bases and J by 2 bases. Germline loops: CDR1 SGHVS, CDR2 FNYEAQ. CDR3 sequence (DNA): TGTGCCAGCAGCCAGACTAGCGGGGGGGCGTTAAACACCGGGGAGCTGTTTTTT. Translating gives CASSQTSGGALNTGELFF. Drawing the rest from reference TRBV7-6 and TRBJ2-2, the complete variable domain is GAGVSQSPRYKVTKRGQDVALRCDPISGHVSLYWYRQALGQGPEFLTYFNYEAQQDKSGLPNDRFSAERPEGSISTLTIQRTEQRDSAMYRCASSQTSGGALNTGELFFGEGSRLTVL.

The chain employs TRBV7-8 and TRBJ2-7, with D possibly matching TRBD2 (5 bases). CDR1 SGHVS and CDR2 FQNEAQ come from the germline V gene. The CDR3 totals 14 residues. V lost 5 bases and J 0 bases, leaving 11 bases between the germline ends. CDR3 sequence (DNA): TGTGCCAGCAGCCCGGGAACTACCTCCTACGAGCAGTACTTC. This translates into CASSPGTTSYEQYF.

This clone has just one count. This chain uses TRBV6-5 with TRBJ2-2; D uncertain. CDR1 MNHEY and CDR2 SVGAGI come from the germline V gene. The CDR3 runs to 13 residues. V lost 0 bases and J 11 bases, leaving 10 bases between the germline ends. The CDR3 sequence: CASSYSLQLELFF. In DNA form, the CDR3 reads TGTGCCAGCAGTTACTCCCTCCAACTTGAGCTGTTTTTT.

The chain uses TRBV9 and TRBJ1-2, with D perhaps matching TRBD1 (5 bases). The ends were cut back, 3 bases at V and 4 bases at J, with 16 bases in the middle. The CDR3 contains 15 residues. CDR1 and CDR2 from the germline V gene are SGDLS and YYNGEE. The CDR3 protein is CASSEGDRISYGYTF. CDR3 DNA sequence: TGTGCCAGCAGCGAGGGAGACAGAATAAGCTATGGCTACACCTTC.

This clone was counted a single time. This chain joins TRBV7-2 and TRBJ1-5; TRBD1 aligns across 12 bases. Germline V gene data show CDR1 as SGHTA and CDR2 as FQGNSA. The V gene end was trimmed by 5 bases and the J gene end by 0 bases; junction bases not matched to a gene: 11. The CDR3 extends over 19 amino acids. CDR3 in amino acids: CASSRGFGTGGYSNQPQHF. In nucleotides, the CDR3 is TGTGCCAGCAGCAGGGGGTTCGGGACAGGGGGCTATAGCAATCAGCCCCAGCATTTT.

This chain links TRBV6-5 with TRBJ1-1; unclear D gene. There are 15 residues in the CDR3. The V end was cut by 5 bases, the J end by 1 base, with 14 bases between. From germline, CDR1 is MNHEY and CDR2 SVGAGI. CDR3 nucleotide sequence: TGTGCCAGCAGTCTCGGTCGGGTCCAGAACACTGAAGCTTTCTTT. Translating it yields CASSLGRVQNTEAFF.

DNA of the CDR3: TGTGCCAGCAGTGACTCTCTAGCGGGAGACTACAATGAGCAGTTCTTC. Protein: CASSDSLAGDYNEQFF. The chain links TRBV6-4 to TRBJ2-1; the match to TRBD2 covers 10 bases. The CDR3 sequence is 16 residues long. CDR1 and CDR2 from the germline V gene are MRHNA and SNTAGT. V was pared by 0 bases and J by 3 bases, with 2 bases of the junction left unmatched.

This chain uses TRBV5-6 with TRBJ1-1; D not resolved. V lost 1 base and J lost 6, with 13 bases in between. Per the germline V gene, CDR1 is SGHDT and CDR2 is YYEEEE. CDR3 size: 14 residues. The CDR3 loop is CASSLRSTDSEAFF. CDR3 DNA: TGTGCCAGCAGCTTGAGAAGTACGGATTCTGAAGCTTTCTTT.

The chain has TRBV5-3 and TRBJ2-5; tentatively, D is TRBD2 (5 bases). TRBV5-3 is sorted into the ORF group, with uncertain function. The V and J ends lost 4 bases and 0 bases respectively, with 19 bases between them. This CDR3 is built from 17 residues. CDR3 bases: TGTGCCAGAAGCCCCCACTTGGAGGTCTGGTACCAAGAGACCCAGTACTTC. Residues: CARSPHLEVWYQETQYF.